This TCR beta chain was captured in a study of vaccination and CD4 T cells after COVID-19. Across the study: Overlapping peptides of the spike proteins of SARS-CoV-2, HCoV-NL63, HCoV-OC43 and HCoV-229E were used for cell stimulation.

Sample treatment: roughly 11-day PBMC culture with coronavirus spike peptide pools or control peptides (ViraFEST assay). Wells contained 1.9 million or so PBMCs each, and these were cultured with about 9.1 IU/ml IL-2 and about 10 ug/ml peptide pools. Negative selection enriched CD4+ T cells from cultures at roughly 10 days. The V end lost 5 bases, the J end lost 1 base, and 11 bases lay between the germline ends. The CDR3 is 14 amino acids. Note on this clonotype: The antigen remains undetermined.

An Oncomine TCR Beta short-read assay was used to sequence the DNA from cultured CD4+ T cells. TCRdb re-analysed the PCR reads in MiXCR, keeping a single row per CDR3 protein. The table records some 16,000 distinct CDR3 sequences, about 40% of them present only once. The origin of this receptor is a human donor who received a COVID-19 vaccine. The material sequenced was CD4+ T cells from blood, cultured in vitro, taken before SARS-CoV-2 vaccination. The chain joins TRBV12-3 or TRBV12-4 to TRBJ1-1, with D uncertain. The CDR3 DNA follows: TGTGCCAGCAGTCCGCAGGACGGGAACACTGAAGCTTTCTTT. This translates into CASSPQDGNTEAFF.